Listed below are T cell receptor beta chains from one sample, sequenced in a study of Graves' ophthalmopathy and Graves' hyperthyroidism. From the multiplex PCR reads, TCRdb called clonotypes with MiXCR, one entry per CDR3 protein. The sample yields hundreds of thousands of distinct CDR3 sequences, under 25% seen once. Material for sequencing was peripheral blood. The receptors shown here come from a woman aged 18-29 years with stable Graves' hyperthyroidism. Both conserved end residues are part of each CDR3. The order of the fields is V gene, J gene, D gene, CDR3 length, clone size, CDR3 protein, CDR3 DNA. A D gene is named only where the DNA matches it firmly. Part of the rows lack a size; the others show once, few, many or a class for expanded clones.

v_call: TRBV6-2/TRBV6-3; j_call: TRBJ2-2; d_call: TRBD1; cdr3_length: 16; clone_size: many; cdr3_aa: CASSYHDRDSTGELFF; cdr3_nt: TGTGCCAGCAGTTACCACGACAGGGATAGCACCGGGGAGCTGTTTTTT
v_call: TRBV24-1; j_call: TRBJ2-6; d_call: TRBD1; cdr3_length: 19; clone_size: many; cdr3_aa: CATRRYDRGTFTGANVLTF; cdr3_nt: TGTGCCACCAGGCGGTATGACAGGGGAACATTCACTGGGGCCAACGTCCTGACTTTC
v_call: TRBV6-1; j_call: TRBJ2-2; d_call: .; cdr3_length: 12; clone_size: many; cdr3_aa: CASSRATGELFF; cdr3_nt: TGTGCCAGCAGTCGGGCCACCGGGGAGCTGTTTTTT
v_call: TRBV5-1; j_call: TRBJ1-5; d_call: .; cdr3_length: 16; clone_size: .; cdr3_aa: CASSLDVTGSNQPQHF; cdr3_nt: TGCGCCAGCAGCTTGGATGTCACAGGTAGCAATCAGCCCCAGCATTTT
v_call: TRBV30; j_call: TRBJ2-5; d_call: TRBD1; cdr3_length: 16; clone_size: many; cdr3_aa: CAWSVRGQAGQETQYF; cdr3_nt: TGTGCCTGGAGTGTCCGGGGACAGGCCGGCCAAGAGACCCAGTACTTC
v_call: TRBV2; j_call: TRBJ2-7; d_call: TRBD2; cdr3_length: 15; clone_size: many; cdr3_aa: CASSDLAGGHYEQYF; cdr3_nt: TGTGCCAGCAGTGACCTAGCGGGAGGACACTACGAGCAGTACTTC
v_call: TRBV19; j_call: TRBJ1-2; d_call: .; cdr3_length: 13; clone_size: many; cdr3_aa: CASSPTAGIGYTF; cdr3_nt: TGTGCCAGTAGCCCGACGGCGGGTATTGGCTACACCTTC
v_call: TRBV5-1; j_call: TRBJ2-7; d_call: .; cdr3_length: 15; clone_size: many; cdr3_aa: CASSLNPFGYYEQYF; cdr3_nt: TGCGCCAGCAGCTTAAACCCATTCGGTTACTACGAGCAGTACTTC
v_call: TRBV25-1; j_call: TRBJ2-7; d_call: .; cdr3_length: 14; clone_size: .; cdr3_aa: CASSDPGETYEQYF; cdr3_nt: TGTGCCAGCAGTGACCCGGGGGAAACCTACGAGCAGTACTTC
v_call: TRBV6-1; j_call: TRBJ1-1; d_call: TRBD1; cdr3_length: 15; clone_size: few; cdr3_aa: CASSAPGQGPTEAFF; cdr3_nt: TGTGCCAGCAGTGCTCCGGGACAGGGGCCCACTGAAGCTTTCTTT
v_call: TRBV28; j_call: TRBJ2-7; d_call: TRBD1; cdr3_length: 16; clone_size: .; cdr3_aa: CASRGRAGQGASEQYF; cdr3_nt: TGTGCCAGCAGGGGTCGGGCGGGACAGGGGGCTAGTGAGCAGTACTTC
v_call: TRBV27; j_call: TRBJ1-2; d_call: .; cdr3_length: 13; clone_size: few; cdr3_aa: CASSLVGSYGYTF; cdr3_nt: TGTGCCAGCAGTTTAGTGGGAAGCTATGGCTACACCTTC
v_call: TRBV7-3; j_call: TRBJ2-6; d_call: .; cdr3_length: 14; clone_size: many; cdr3_aa: CASSSHSGANVLTF; cdr3_nt: TGTGCCAGCAGCTCTCACTCTGGGGCCAACGTCCTGACTTTC
v_call: TRBV2; j_call: TRBJ2-5; d_call: .; cdr3_length: 17; clone_size: many; cdr3_aa: CASSAAGASRPQKTQYF; cdr3_nt: TGTGCCAGCAGCGCAGCCGGGGCATCCCGCCCTCAGAAGACCCAGTACTTC
v_call: TRBV20-1; j_call: TRBJ2-5; d_call: .; cdr3_length: 13; clone_size: .; cdr3_aa: CSASGRGQETQYF; cdr3_nt: TGCAGTGCTAGCGGAAGGGGACAAGAGACCCAGTACTTC
v_call: TRBV5-1; j_call: TRBJ2-2; d_call: TRBD1; cdr3_length: 16; clone_size: many; cdr3_aa: CASSGGQGVNTGELFF; cdr3_nt: TGCGCCAGCAGCGGAGGACAGGGAGTGAACACCGGGGAGCTGTTTTTT
v_call: TRBV6-2/TRBV6-3; j_call: TRBJ1-1; d_call: .; cdr3_length: 14; clone_size: .; cdr3_aa: CASTSEGLNTEAFF; cdr3_nt: TGTGCCAGCACCAGTGAGGGCTTGAACACTGAAGCTTTCTTT
v_call: TRBV19; j_call: TRBJ2-7; d_call: .; cdr3_length: 15; clone_size: many; cdr3_aa: CASSILAATGYEQYF; cdr3_nt: TGTGCCAGTAGTATACTCGCAGCCACAGGCTACGAGCAGTACTTC
v_call: TRBV10-3; j_call: TRBJ2-5; d_call: TRBD1; cdr3_length: 16; clone_size: many; cdr3_aa: CAISASTGGRSKTQYF; cdr3_nt: TGTGCCATCAGTGCCTCCACAGGGGGCAGGTCAAAGACCCAGTACTTC